The sequence of this TCR beta chain was determined in a study of metastatic and nonmetastatic thyroid tumors. The overall study: Patients with malignant and benign thyroid disease provided blood and tumor or nodule tissue, whose repertoires were compared. Whole-study results and caveats: Patients with malignant thyroid tumors reportedly had significantly higher TCR beta diversity than those with benign nodules, in blood and tumor.

The sample holds a few counts of this clone. The antigen remains unidentified. Germline CDR1 SNHLY, CDR2 FYNNEI. The CDR3 totals 16 residues. J lost 0 bases, V lost 6 bases, and 3 bases had no gene match. Thyroid surgery was performed in patients who had received no treatment beforehand. Via MiXCR, TCRdb re-called the PCR reads. The sample holds around 28,000 clones, roughly 4% seen once. The sample consisted of blood. The chain uses TRBV2 and TRBJ2-1, with 12 bases matching TRBD2. This clonotype was obtained from a male donor with papillary thyroid cancer or a benign thyroid nodule (not recorded which). Some clones in this sample may be carry-over from other donors' samples. The CDR3 DNA follows: TGTGCCAGCAGGGAGACTAGCGGGAGCTCCTACAATGAGCAGTTCTTC. It encodes CASRETSGSSYNEQFF.